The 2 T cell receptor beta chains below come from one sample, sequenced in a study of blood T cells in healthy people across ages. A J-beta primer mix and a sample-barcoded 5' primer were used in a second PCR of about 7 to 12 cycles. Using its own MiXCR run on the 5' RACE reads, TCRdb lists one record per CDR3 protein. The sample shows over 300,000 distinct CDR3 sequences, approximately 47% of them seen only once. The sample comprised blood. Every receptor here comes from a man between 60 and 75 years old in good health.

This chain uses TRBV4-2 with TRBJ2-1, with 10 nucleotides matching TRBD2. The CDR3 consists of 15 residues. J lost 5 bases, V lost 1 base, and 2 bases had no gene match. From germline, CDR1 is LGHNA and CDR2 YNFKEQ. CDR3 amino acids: CASSQASGSHNEQFF. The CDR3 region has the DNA TGTGCCAGCAGCCAAGCTAGCGGGAGCCACAATGAGCAGTTCTTC.

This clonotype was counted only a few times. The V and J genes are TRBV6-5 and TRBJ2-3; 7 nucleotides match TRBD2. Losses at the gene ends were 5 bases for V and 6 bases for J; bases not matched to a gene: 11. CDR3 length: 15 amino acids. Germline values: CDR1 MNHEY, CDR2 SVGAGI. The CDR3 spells CASSGRASGRDTQYF. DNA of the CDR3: TGTGCCAGCAGTGGCCGGGCTAGCGGCCGGGATACGCAGTATTTT.